The source of this T cell receptor (beta chain) is a study of patients and donors after allogeneic stem cell transplantation (TCRdb year 2020). Its CDR3 holds 13 amino acids, cysteine through phenylalanine. Just CDR3 DNA is preserved here, 39 bases in frame from base 1. Trimming leaves V shorter by 6 bases and J shorter by 4 bases, with the junction holding 8 bases beyond the gene matches. The germline V gene sets CDR1 to SQVTM and CDR2 to ANQGSEA. To prepare the library, RT-PCR was applied. This sample was sequenced with a NextSeq 550. TCRdb took the public reads, trimmed them with fastp at Q25, ran MiXCR for clone calling and kept in-frame beta chains. Rows matching on CDR3 protein sequence are summarized as one entry with the most common DNA and genes. Counted in this sample were about a million distinct CDR3 sequences; approximately 18% of them appeared once. Together, the top ten hold around 6% of the sample.

Comments on this clonotype: No cognate antigen has been identified for it. Per-base quality was not reported, and no clone a single base away is much larger than it.

Recombination linked TRBV29-1 to TRBJ2-7, and 8 bases in between align with TRBD1. The sequence derives from a human donor who was either an allogeneic HSCT recipient or a stem cell or donor lymphocyte infusion donor (not recorded which). It is not recorded whose cells these are; they may come from a transplant donor. Sample: blood, either unsorted or a sorted T cell fraction (not recorded which). Read as DNA, the sequence is TGCAGCGTGGGGACAGGCGACTCTTACGAGCAGTACTTC. This translates into CSVGTGDSYEQYF.